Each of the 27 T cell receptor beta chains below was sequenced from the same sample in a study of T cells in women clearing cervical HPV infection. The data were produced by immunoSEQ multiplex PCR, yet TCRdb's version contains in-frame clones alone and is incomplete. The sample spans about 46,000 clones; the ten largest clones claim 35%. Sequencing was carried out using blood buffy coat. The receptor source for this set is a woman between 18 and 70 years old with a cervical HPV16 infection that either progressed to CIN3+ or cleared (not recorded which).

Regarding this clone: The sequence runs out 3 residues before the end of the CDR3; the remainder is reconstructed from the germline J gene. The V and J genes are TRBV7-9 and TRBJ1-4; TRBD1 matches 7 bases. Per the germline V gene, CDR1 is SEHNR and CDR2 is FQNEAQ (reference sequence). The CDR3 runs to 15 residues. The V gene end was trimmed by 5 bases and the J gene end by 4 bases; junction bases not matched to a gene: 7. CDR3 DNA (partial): TGTGCCAGCAGCCTAGTAACAGGGGTTAATGAAAAA. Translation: CASSLVTGVNEK. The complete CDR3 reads CASSLVTGVNEKLFF.

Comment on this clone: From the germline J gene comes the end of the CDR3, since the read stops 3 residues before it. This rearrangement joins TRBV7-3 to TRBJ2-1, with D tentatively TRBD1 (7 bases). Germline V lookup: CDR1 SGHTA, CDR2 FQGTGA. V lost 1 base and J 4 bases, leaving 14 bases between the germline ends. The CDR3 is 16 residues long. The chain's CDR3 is CASSLRGRGAYNEQFF. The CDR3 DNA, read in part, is TGTGCCAGCAGCTTAAGGGGCAGGGGGGCTTACAATGAG. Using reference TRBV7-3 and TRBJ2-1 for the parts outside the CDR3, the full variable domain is GAGVSQTPSNKVTEKGKYVELRCDPISGHTALYWYRQSLGQGPEFLIYFQGTGAADDSGLPNDRFFAVRPEGSVSTLKIQRTERGDSAVYLCASSLRGRGAYNEQFFGPGTRLTVL.

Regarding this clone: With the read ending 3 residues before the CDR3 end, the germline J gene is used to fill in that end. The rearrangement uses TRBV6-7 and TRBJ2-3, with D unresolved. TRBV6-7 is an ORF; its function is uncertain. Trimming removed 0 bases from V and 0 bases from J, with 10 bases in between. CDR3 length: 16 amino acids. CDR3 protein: CASSYSPADSTDTQYF. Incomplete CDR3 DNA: TGTGCCAGCAGTTACTCGCCGGCGGATAGCACAGATACG.

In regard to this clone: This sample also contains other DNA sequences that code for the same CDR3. The CDR3 sequence: CASRTRGQNSGNTIYF. Incomplete CDR3 DNA: TGTGCCAGTAGGACCCGGGGACAGAACTCTGGAAACACC. This chain links TRBV19 with TRBJ1-3, with 7 nucleotides matching TRBD1. The DNA ends 3 residues before the CDR3 does, and the rest of the CDR3 is filled in from the germline J gene. The CDR3 is 16 amino acids. Germline V gene sequence: CDR1 LNHDA, CDR2 SQIVND (reference sequence). V shed 6 bases and J 0 bases; nucleotides not matched to a gene: 8.

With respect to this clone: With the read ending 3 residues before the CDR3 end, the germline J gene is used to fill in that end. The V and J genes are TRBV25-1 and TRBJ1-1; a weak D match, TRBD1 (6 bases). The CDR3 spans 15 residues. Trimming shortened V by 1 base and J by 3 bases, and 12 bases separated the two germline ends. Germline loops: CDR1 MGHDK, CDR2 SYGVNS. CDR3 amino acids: CASSEFGGHDTEAFF. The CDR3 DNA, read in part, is TGTGCCAGCAGTGAATTCGGGGGGCATGACACTGAA.

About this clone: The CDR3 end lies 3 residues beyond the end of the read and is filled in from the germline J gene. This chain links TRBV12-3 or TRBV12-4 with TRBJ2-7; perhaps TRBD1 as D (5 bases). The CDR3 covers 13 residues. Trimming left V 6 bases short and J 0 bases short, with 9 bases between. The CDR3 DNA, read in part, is TGTGCCAGCAGGCTGACAGTCTCCTACGAG. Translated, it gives CASRLTVSYE. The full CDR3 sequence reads CASRLTVSYEQYF.

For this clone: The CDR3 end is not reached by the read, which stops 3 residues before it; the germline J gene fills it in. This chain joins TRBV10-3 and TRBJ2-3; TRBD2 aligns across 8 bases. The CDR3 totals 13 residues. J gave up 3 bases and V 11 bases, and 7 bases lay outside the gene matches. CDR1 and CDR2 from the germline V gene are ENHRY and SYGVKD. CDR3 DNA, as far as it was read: TGTGCCCTATCTAGCGGGCGGACAGATACG. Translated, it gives CALSSGRTDT. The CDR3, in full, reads CALSSGRTDTQYF.

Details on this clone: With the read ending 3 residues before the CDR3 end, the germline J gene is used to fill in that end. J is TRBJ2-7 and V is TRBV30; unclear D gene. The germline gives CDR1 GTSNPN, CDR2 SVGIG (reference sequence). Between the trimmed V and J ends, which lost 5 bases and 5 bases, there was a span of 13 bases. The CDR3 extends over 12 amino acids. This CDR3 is CAWGQAIHEQYF. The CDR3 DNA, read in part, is TGTGCCTGGGGGCAGGCGATCCACGAG.

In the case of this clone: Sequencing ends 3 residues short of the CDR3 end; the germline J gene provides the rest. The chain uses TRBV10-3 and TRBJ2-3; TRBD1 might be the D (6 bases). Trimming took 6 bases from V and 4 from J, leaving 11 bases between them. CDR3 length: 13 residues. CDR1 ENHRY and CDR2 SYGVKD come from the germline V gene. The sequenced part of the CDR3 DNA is TGTGCCATCAGCATACAGGGTGCAGATACG. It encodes CAISIQGADT. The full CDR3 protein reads CAISIQGADTQYF.

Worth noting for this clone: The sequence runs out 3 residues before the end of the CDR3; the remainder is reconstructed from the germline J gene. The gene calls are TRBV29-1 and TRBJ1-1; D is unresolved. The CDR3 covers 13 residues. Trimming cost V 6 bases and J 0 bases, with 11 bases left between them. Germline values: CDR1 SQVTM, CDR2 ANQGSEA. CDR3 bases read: TGCAGCGTCTTTTCTATCATGAACACTGAA. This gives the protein CSVFSIMNTE. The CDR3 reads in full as CSVFSIMNTEAFF.

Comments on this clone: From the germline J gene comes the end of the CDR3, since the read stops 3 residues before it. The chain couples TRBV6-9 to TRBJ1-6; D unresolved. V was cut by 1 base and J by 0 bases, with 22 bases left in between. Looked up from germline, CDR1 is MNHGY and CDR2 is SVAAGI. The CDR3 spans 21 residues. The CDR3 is CASSYFPPSVAGSSYNSPLHF. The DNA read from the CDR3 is TGTGCCAGCAGTTATTTCCCCCCCTCGGTAGCGGGAAGCTCCTATAATTCACCC.

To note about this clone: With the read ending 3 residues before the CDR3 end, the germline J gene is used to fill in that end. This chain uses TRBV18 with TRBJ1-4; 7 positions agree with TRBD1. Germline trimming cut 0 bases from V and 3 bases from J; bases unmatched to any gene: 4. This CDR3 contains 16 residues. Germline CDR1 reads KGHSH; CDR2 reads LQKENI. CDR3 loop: CASSPPGGKSNEKLFF. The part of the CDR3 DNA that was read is TGTGCCAGCTCACCACCAGGGGGCAAGTCTAATGAAAAA.

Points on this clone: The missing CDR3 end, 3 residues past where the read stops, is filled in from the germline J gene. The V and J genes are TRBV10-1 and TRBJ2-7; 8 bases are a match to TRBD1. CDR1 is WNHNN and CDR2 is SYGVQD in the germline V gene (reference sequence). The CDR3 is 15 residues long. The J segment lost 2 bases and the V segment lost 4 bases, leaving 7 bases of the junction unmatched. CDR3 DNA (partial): TGCGCCAGCAGTGGATCTGGGACAGGCACCTACGAG. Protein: CASSGSGTGTYE. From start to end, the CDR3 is CASSGSGTGTYEQYF.

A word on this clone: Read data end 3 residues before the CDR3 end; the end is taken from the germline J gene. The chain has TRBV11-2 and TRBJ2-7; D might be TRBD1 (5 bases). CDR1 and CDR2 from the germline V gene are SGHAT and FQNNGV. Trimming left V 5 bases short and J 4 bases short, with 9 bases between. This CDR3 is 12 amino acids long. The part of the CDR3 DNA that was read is TGTGCCAGCAGCATAAGGGGTTACGAG. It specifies CASSIRGYE. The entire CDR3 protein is CASSIRGYEQYF.

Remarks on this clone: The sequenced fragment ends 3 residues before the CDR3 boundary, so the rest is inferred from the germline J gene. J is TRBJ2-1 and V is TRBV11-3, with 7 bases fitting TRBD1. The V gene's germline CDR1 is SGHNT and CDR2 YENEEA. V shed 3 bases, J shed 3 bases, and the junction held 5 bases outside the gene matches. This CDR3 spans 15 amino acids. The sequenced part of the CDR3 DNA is TGTGCCAGCAGCTTCGACAGGGTCTACTACAATGAG. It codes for CASSFDRVYYNE. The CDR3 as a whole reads CASSFDRVYYNEQFF.

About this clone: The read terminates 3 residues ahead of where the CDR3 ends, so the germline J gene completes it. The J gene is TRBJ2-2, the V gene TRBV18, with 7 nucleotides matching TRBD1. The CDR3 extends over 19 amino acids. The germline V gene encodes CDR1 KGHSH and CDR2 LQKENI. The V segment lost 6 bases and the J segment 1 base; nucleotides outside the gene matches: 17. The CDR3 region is CASSRDSLFGSLNTGELFF. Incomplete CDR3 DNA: TGTGCCAGCTCCCGGGACAGCCTTTTTGGGAGTTTGAACACCGGGGAG.

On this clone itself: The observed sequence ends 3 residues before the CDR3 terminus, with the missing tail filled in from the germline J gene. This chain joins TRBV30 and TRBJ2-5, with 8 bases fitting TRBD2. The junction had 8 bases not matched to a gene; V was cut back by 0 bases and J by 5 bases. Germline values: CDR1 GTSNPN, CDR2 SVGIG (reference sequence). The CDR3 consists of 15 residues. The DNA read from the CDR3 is TGTGCCTGGAGTGTAGCCGGGGGGGCCTCTGAGACC. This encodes CAWSVAGGASET. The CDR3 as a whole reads CAWSVAGGASETQYF.

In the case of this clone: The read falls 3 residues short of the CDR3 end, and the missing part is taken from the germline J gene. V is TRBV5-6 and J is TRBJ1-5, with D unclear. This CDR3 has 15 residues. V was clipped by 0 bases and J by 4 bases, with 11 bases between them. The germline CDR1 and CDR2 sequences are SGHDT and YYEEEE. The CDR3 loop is CASSLGPLPNQPQHF. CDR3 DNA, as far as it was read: TGTGCCAGCAGCTTGGGGCCGCTGCCTAATCAGCCC. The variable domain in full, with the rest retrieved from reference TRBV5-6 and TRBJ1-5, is DAGVTQSPTHLIKTRGQQVTLRCSPKSGHDTVSWYQQALGQGPQFIFQYYEEEERQRGNFPDRFSGHQFPNYSSELNVNALLLGDSALYLCASSLGPLPNQPQHFGDGTRLSIL.

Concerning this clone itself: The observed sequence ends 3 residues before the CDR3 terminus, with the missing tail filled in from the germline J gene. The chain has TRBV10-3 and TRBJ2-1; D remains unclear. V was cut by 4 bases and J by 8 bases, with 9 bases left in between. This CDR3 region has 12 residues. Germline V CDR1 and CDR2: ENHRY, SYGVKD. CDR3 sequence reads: CAISGPGHEQFF. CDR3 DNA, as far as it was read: TGTGCCATCAGTGGGCCAGGCCATGAG.

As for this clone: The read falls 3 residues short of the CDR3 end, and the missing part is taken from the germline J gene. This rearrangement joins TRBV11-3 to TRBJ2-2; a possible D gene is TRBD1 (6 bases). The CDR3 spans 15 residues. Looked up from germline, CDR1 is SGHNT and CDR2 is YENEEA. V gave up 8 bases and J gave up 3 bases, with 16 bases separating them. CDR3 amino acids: CASGPGHRDTGELFF. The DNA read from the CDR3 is TGTGCCAGCGGCCCTGGGCACAGGGACACCGGGGAG.

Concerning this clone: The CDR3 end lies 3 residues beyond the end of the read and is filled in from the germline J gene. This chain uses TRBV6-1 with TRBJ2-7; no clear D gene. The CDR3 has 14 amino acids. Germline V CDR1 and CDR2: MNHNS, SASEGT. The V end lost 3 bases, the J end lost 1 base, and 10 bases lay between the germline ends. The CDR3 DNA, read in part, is TGTGCCAGCAGTGACCTTTCTCGTTCCTACGAG. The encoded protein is CASSDLSRSYE. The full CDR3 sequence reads CASSDLSRSYEQYF.

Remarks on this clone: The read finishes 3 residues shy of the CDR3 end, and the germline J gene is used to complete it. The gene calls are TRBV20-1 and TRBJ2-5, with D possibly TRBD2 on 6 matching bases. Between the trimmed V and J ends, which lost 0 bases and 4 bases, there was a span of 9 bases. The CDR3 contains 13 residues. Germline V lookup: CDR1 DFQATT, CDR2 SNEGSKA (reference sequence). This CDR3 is CSARDLGGETQYF. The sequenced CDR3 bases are TGCAGTGCTAGAGATTTGGGGGGAGAGACC.

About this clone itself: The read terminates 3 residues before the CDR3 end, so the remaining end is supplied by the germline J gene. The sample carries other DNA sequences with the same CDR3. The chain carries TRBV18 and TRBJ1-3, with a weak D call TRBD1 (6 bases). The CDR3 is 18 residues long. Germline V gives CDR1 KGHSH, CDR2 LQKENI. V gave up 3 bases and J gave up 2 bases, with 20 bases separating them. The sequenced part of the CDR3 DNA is TGTGCCAGCTCACCCATTGAAACGACGGGGGGCACTGGAAACACC. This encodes CASSPIETTGGTGNT. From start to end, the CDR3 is CASSPIETTGGTGNTIYF.

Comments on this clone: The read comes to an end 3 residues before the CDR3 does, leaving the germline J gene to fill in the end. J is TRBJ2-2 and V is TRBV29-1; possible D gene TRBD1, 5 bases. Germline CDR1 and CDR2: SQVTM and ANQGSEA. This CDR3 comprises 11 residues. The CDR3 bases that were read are TGCAGCGTCGTATTCCAGGGTATG. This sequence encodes CSVVFQGM. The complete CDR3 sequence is CSVVFQGMLFF.

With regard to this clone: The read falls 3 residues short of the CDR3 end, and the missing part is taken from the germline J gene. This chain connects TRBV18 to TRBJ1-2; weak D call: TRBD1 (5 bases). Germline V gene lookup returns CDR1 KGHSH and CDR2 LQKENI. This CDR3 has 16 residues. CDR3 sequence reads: CASSPKGQEPTDTYTF. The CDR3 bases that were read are TGTGCCAGCTCACCGAAGGGGCAGGAGCCCACAGATACC.

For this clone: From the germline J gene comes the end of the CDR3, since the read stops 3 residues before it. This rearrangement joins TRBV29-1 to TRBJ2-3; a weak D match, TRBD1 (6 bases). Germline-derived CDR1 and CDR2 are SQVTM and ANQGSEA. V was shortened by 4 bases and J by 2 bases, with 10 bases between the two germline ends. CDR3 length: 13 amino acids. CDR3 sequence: CSVGGQYTDTQYF. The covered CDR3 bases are TGCAGCGTTGGGGGGCAGTACACAGATACG.

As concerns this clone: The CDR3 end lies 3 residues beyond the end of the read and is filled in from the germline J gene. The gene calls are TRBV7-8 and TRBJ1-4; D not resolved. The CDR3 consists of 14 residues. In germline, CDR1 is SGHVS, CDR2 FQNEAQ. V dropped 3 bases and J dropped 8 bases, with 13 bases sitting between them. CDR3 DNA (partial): TGTGCCAGCAGCTTGGGCAGGCTTGGGGAAAAA. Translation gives CASSLGRLGEK. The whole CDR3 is CASSLGRLGEKLFF.